Listed below are T cell receptor beta chains from one sample, sequenced in a study of shared clonotypes between healthy human individuals. Data came from immunoSEQ multiplex PCR; TCRdb stores just in-frame clones and leaves some out. The sample holds about 2 million clones, 90% to 95% seen once. Sequences were obtained from naive CD4+ T cells sorted from blood. The receptors here all came from a man between 18 and 35 years old in good health. Both conserved end residues are part of each CDR3. Each record gives: V gene, CDR3 length, J gene, clone size, D gene, CDR3 DNA, CDR3 protein. D genes are given only for firm matches. Only part of the rows carry a size: once, few, many, or a class if the clone is expanded.

V gene: TRBV6-4
CDR3 length: 14
J gene: TRBJ2-1
clone size: -
D gene: TRBD2
CDR3 DNA: TGTGCCAGCAGTATAGACGGGAGGTACAATGAGCAGTTCTTC
CDR3 protein: CASSIDGRYNEQFF

V gene: TRBV7-6
CDR3 length: 14
J gene: TRBJ2-3
clone size: once
D gene: TRBD1
CDR3 DNA: TGTGCCAGCAGCCTGGGACAGGGGTTGGATACGCAGTATTTT
CDR3 protein: CASSLGQGLDTQYF

V gene: TRBV11-3
CDR3 length: 13
J gene: TRBJ2-5
clone size: -
D gene: -
CDR3 DNA: TGTGCCAGCAGCCCGGGACCACAAGAGACCCAGTACTTC
CDR3 protein: CASSPGPQETQYF

V gene: TRBV6-5
CDR3 length: 14
J gene: TRBJ2-7
clone size: -
D gene: TRBD1
CDR3 DNA: TGTGCCAGCATGGGGACAGGATCCTCCTACGAGCAGTACTTC
CDR3 protein: CASMGTGSSYEQYF

V gene: TRBV10-3
CDR3 length: 12
J gene: TRBJ1-3
clone size: few
D gene: -
CDR3 DNA: TGTGCCATCAGTGAGTCCGGAAACACCATATATTTT
CDR3 protein: CAISESGNTIYF

V gene: TRBV29-1
CDR3 length: 12
J gene: TRBJ2-7
clone size: -
D gene: -
CDR3 DNA: TGCAGCGTTGAAGAGAATAACTACGAGCAGTACTTC
CDR3 protein: CSVEENNYEQYF

V gene: TRBV19
CDR3 length: 15
J gene: TRBJ1-2
clone size: -
D gene: -
CDR3 DNA: TGTGCCAGTAGTTCACGGAGCCCTACGGGGGATGGCTACACCTTC
CDR3 protein: CASSSRSPTGDGYTF

V gene: TRBV6-5
CDR3 length: 15
J gene: TRBJ2-1
clone size: -
D gene: TRBD2
CDR3 DNA: TGTGCCAGCAGTTCGGGACTAGCGGGGGGCAATGAGCAGTTCTTC
CDR3 protein: CASSSGLAGGNEQFF

V gene: TRBV10-2
CDR3 length: 15
J gene: TRBJ2-3
clone size: -
D gene: -
CDR3 DNA: TGCGCCAGCATAAGGGGCGGCCCTAAGCGAGATACGCAGTATTTT
CDR3 protein: CASIRGGPKRDTQYF

V gene: TRBV6-6
CDR3 length: 14
J gene: TRBJ1-6
clone size: -
D gene: TRBD1
CDR3 DNA: TGTGCCAGCAGCCGGACAGGGGAAGATTCACCCCTCCACTTT
CDR3 protein: CASSRTGEDSPLHF

V gene: TRBV28
CDR3 length: 12
J gene: TRBJ2-3
clone size: -
D gene: -
CDR3 DNA: TGTGCCAGCCATACTAACACAGATACGCAGTATTTT
CDR3 protein: CASHTNTDTQYF

V gene: TRBV5-1
CDR3 length: 16
J gene: TRBJ2-6
clone size: -
D gene: -
CDR3 DNA: TGCGCCAGCAGCCCTTCGGGGTCTCCCCTTGCCAACGTCCTGACTTTC
CDR3 protein: CASSPSGSPLANVLTF

V gene: TRBV5-6
CDR3 length: 14
J gene: TRBJ2-3
clone size: once
D gene: -
CDR3 DNA: TGTGCCAGCAGCCCGGGACACTCCACAGATACGCAGTATTTT
CDR3 protein: CASSPGHSTDTQYF

V gene: TRBV7-9
CDR3 length: 14
J gene: TRBJ2-7
clone size: -
D gene: -
CDR3 DNA: TGTGCCAGCAGCTTCTCTGGACCGGACTACGAGCAGTACTTC
CDR3 protein: CASSFSGPDYEQYF

V gene: TRBV7-2
CDR3 length: 16
J gene: TRBJ2-5
clone size: once
D gene: -
CDR3 DNA: TGTGCCAGCAGCTTAAGCCGACAGCTTCGCCAAGAGACCCAGTACTTC
CDR3 protein: CASSLSRQLRQETQYF

V gene: TRBV10-3
CDR3 length: 14
J gene: TRBJ1-6
clone size: -
D gene: -
CDR3 DNA: TGTGCCATCAGTGACACAGACACCGTTTCACCCCTCCACTTT
CDR3 protein: CAISDTDTVSPLHF

V gene: TRBV6-4
CDR3 length: 16
J gene: TRBJ1-2
clone size: -
D gene: TRBD1
CDR3 DNA: TGTGCCAGCAGTGACTTTGAGACAGGGGTTGTAAGCGGCTACACCTTC
CDR3 protein: CASSDFETGVVSGYTF

V gene: TRBV30
CDR3 length: 15
J gene: TRBJ1-4
clone size: -
D gene: -
CDR3 DNA: TGTGCCTGGAGTTCCCCCCAGGGGCTGCGAGGAAAACTGTTTTTT
CDR3 protein: CAWSSPQGLRGKLFF

V gene: TRBV5-6
CDR3 length: 13
J gene: TRBJ1-1
clone size: -
D gene: TRBD1
CDR3 DNA: TGTGCCAGCAGCCTCAGACAGGGGGCTGAAGCTTTCTTT
CDR3 protein: CASSLRQGAEAFF

V gene: TRBV4-1
CDR3 length: 16
J gene: TRBJ2-1
clone size: -
D gene: -
CDR3 DNA: TGCGCCAGCAGCCAAGAGGACTTCGTTAAACCCAATGAGCAGTTCTTC
CDR3 protein: CASSQEDFVKPNEQFF

V gene: TRBV10-3
CDR3 length: 13
J gene: TRBJ2-7
clone size: -
D gene: -
CDR3 DNA: TGTGCCATCAGTGAGTCGATTGGGGGCGAGCAGTACTTC
CDR3 protein: CAISESIGGEQYF

V gene: TRBV6-5
CDR3 length: 12
J gene: TRBJ2-2
clone size: -
D gene: -
CDR3 DNA: TGTGCCAGCAGTTACTTTGGCGGGGAGCTGTTTTTT
CDR3 protein: CASSYFGGELFF